This TCR beta chain appears in the sequencing data of a study of OX40 agonist ivuxolimab in advanced cancers. TCRdb's table, derived via immunoSEQ multiplex PCR, lists solely in-frame clones and lacks some. The table has approximately 89,000 clones, roughly 90% seen once. Sampling of blood occurred at baseline, cycle 4 day 1, and cycle 7 day 1. There are 15 residues in the CDR3. Trimming stripped 2 bases from V and 0 bases from J, with 9 bases between. CDR1 is SGHRS and CDR2 is YFSETQ in the germline V gene. The chain combines TRBV5-1 with TRBJ1-3; D is possibly TRBD1 (6 bases). The sequence derives from an adult with an advanced solid tumor such as melanoma, head and neck, liver or kidney cancer. Sequenced here: CD4+ or CD8+ T cells sorted from blood, sampled in a trial of the OX40 agonist ivuxolimab. The CDR3 nucleotides read TGCGCCAGCAGCTTTCAGGGGAGCTCTGGAAACACCATATATTTT. It specifies CASSFQGSSGNTIYF.